These 29 T cell receptor beta chains came from one sample sequenced in a study of blood T cells in healthy people across ages. Together with a sample-barcoded 5' primer, a J-beta primer mix was included in a second PCR lasting about 6 to 11 cycles. MiXCR, run by TCRdb on the 5' RACE reads, gives a single entry per CDR3 protein. The sample records some 710,000 distinct CDR3 sequences, approximately 22% being singletons. The sequencing sample was made of blood. Receptor source: a man in his 70s in good health.

The gene calls are TRBV28 and TRBJ2-5; possibly TRBD2 for D (6 bases). The CDR3 spans 14 residues. Germline loops: CDR1 MDHEN, CDR2 SYDVKM. Trimming took 3 bases from V and 2 from J, leaving 10 bases between them. The CDR3 region has the DNA TGTGCCAGCAGTTTGACACTAGCACAAGAGACCCAGTACTTC. Its protein is CASSLTLAQETQYF.

This clonotype was seen only a few times. The chain has TRBV4-1 and TRBJ2-5; D gene unclear. Trimming took 1 base from V and 7 from J, leaving 10 bases between them. CDR3 length: 13 residues. CDR1 is MGHRA and CDR2 is YSYEKL in the germline V gene. DNA of the CDR3: TGCGCCAGCAGCCAAGGTGATACGGGGACCCAGTACTTC. The encoded protein is CASSQGDTGTQYF.

A note on this clonotype: One end of the junction fails to match germline, which may point to a read error. The rearrangement uses TRBV18 and TRBJ2-5, with D tentatively TRBD1 (6 bases). Germline loops: CDR1 KGHSH, CDR2 LQKENI. This CDR3 has 15 residues. The CDR3 spells CASSPPRQGQHEQHF. In DNA, the CDR3 is TGTGCCAGCTCACCACCGCGGCAGGGGCAGCACGAGCAGCACTTC.

This clonotype was counted between two and nine times. An end of the junction does not agree with germline; a read error may underlie this. The chain employs TRBV10-3 and TRBJ2-7, with a tentative D call TRBD1 (5 bases). The CDR3 runs 14 residues. Germline lookup yields CDR1 ENHRY and CDR2 SYGVKD. CDR3 loop: CAIKGGGQGHERYF. CDR3 bases: TGTGCCATCAAAGGCGGTGGGCAGGGCCACGAGCGGTACTTC.

This clonotype was found many times. V gene TRBV7-9 combines with J gene TRBJ1-2; D ambiguous. The ends were cut back, 3 bases at V and 5 bases at J, with 7 bases in the middle. This CDR3 has 12 amino acids. Looked up from germline, CDR1 is SEHNR and CDR2 is FQNEAQ (reference sequence). CDR3: CASSLADYGYTF. The CDR3 DNA reads TGTGCCAGCAGCTTGGCGGATTATGGCTACACCTTC.

This chain joins TRBV11-2 and TRBJ2-3; 12 bases agree with TRBD2. The germline gives CDR1 SGHAT, CDR2 FQNNGV. The CDR3 loop spans 16 amino acids. Germline trimming cut 5 bases from V and 5 bases from J; bases unmatched to any gene: 8. CDR3 loop: CASSTRLAGAVDTQYF. In nucleotides, the CDR3 is TGTGCCAGCAGCACCCGACTAGCGGGAGCGGTAGATACGCAGTATTTT.

This chain connects TRBV7-8 to TRBJ1-2; D perhaps matches TRBD1 (6 bases). The CDR3 is 16 amino acids. V lost 3 bases to trimming and J lost 7 bases, with 21 bases between them. Germline CDR1 and CDR2: SGHVS and FQNEAQ. CDR3 residues: CASSFDIGNRDSGYTF. The CDR3 nucleotides are TGTGCCAGCAGCTTCGATATCGGAAACAGGGACTCTGGCTACACCTTC.

This clonotype turned up a few times. This chain uses TRBV2 with TRBJ1-2; D might be TRBD1 (5 bases). The CDR3 consists of 14 residues. In germline, CDR1 is SNHLY, CDR2 FYNNEI. Deletions cut 7 bases from V and 5 bases from J, with 17 bases between. CDR3 sequence (DNA): TGTGCCAGCATATTTGGGACGGCACCTTATGGCTACACCTTC. This translates into CASIFGTAPYGYTF.

The chain carries TRBV7-3 and TRBJ2-1; D is uncertain. CDR3 size: 13 residues. Trimming left V 1 base short and J 8 bases short, with 9 bases between. The germline V gene encodes CDR1 SGHTA and CDR2 FQGTGA. CDR3 in amino acids: CASSLRALDEQFF. In DNA, the CDR3 is TGTGCCAGCAGCTTAAGGGCTCTCGATGAGCAGTTCTTC. The variable domain in full, with the rest retrieved from reference TRBV7-3 and TRBJ2-1, is GAGVSQTPSNKVTEKGKYVELRCDPISGHTALYWYRQSLGQGPEFLIYFQGTGAADDSGLPNDRFFAVRPEGSVSTLKIQRTERGDSAVYLCASSLRALDEQFFGPGTRLTVL.

The rearrangement links TRBV6-1 to TRBJ2-7; TRBD1 aligns across 8 bases. The CDR3 consists of 13 residues. Looked up from germline, CDR1 is MNHNS and CDR2 is SASEGT. With V trimmed by 6 bases and J by 5 bases, 6 bases remained unmatched. CDR3 sequence: CASRGTGTNEQYF. The CDR3 bases are TGTGCCAGCAGAGGGACAGGTACGAACGAGCAGTACTTC.

V usage is TRBV5-1 and J usage is TRBJ2-3, with 7 bases lining up with TRBD1. The ends lost 5 bases at V and 3 bases at J; junction bases unmatched: 9. This CDR3 is 15 amino acids long. CDR1 and CDR2 (germline): SGHRS, YFSETQ. The CDR3 DNA reads TGCGCCAGCAGGAAAGAGACAGGGTCGACAGATACGCAGTATTTT. Translated: CASRKETGSTDTQYF.

V usage is TRBV20-1 and J usage is TRBJ2-3; perhaps TRBD2 as D (6 bases). Germline CDR1 DFQATT, CDR2 SNEGSKA (reference sequence). The CDR3 covers 16 residues. The V gene lost 3 bases and the J gene lost 4 bases, with 20 bases spanning the gap. This chain's CDR3 is CSARETGTRISDTQYF. CDR3 sequence (DNA): TGCAGTGCTAGGGAAACCGGGACTCGCATATCAGATACGCAGTATTTT.

V gene TRBV20-1 combines with J gene TRBJ1-4, with D unresolved. The germline gives CDR1 DFQATT, CDR2 SNEGSKA (reference sequence). The length of the CDR3 is 13 residues. The V end lost 7 bases, the J end lost 4 bases, and 13 bases lay between the germline ends. The DNA for the CDR3 is TGCAGTGTATCCAGGACCTTTAATGAAAAACTGTTTTTT. Translating gives CSVSRTFNEKLFF.

This chain uses TRBV12-3 or TRBV12-4 with TRBJ2-3; D gene unclear. Trimming stripped 2 bases from V and 8 bases from J, with 11 bases between. The CDR3 loop spans 13 amino acids. The CDR3 protein is CASSLTVVGTQYF. The CDR3 nucleotides are TGTGCCAGCAGTTTAACCGTTGTGGGTACGCAGTATTTT.

This chain joins TRBV5-1 and TRBJ1-1; D is possibly TRBD1 (5 bases). Trimming removed 5 bases from V and 2 bases from J, with 19 bases in between. Germline lookup yields CDR1 SGHRS and CDR2 YFSETQ. The CDR3 contains 16 residues. The CDR3 here is CASRVRPGQVNTEAFF. The DNA of the CDR3 is TGCGCCAGCAGAGTTAGGCCGGGGCAGGTAAACACTGAAGCTTTCTTT.

This clonotype showed up many times. The J gene is TRBJ2-7, the V gene TRBV5-6; possible D gene TRBD2, 6 bases. The CDR3 consists of 13 residues. V lost 0 bases, J lost 3 bases, and 7 bases lay in between. Germline V lookup: CDR1 SGHDT, CDR2 YYEEEE. CDR3 loop: CASSLGGGYEQYV. DNA of the CDR3: TGTGCCAGCAGCTTGGGGGGAGGCTACGAGCAGTACGTC.

This clonotype turned up a few times. The V and J genes are TRBV30 and TRBJ2-2; 10 nucleotides line up with TRBD2. The V gene's germline CDR1 is GTSNPN and CDR2 SVGIG (reference sequence). This CDR3 is built from 17 residues. The V and J ends lost 4 bases and 2 bases, in that order; junction bases with no gene match: 10. CDR3 region: CAWMPASGRLNTGELFF. The CDR3 nucleotides are TGTGCCTGGATGCCCGCTAGCGGGAGATTAAACACCGGGGAGCTGTTTTTT.

The rearrangement joins TRBV24-1 to TRBJ1-2; tentatively, D is TRBD1 (5 bases). The CDR3 consists of 13 residues. Trimming shortened V by 5 bases and J by 3 bases, and 9 bases separated the two germline ends. The germline CDR1 and CDR2 sequences are KGHDR and SFDVKD. The CDR3 loop is CATSGSGDYGYTF. The CDR3 DNA sequence: TGTGCCACCAGTGGATCGGGGGACTATGGCTACACCTTC.

This chain joins TRBV7-2 and TRBJ2-7; 13 bases match TRBD2. V shed 5 bases and J 4 bases; nucleotides not matched to a gene: 5. CDR3 size: 15 residues. Germline assignment: CDR1 SGHTA and CDR2 FQGNSA. In nucleotides, the CDR3 is TGTGCCAGCAGCCGAACGACTAGCGGGAGGTACGAGCAGTACTTC. Its translation is CASSRTTSGRYEQYF.

Many counts were recorded for this clonotype. The chain couples TRBV12-3 or TRBV12-4 to TRBJ2-5; D gene unclear. The CDR3 consists of 16 residues. The V and J ends lost 8 bases and 1 base respectively, with 20 bases between them. In DNA form, the CDR3 reads TGTGCCAGCGCCCCCTCTGCGGACCAATTCCAAGAGACCCAGTACTTC. This gives the protein CASAPSADQFQETQYF.

The chain joins TRBV20-1 to TRBJ2-1, with 10 nucleotides matching TRBD2. Germline V gene sequence: CDR1 DFQATT, CDR2 SNEGSKA (reference sequence). V lost 5 bases, J lost 2 bases, and 6 bases stayed unmatched. This CDR3 contains 15 residues. The CDR3: CSADVAGGAYNEQFF. In DNA, the CDR3 is TGCAGTGCTGATGTAGCGGGGGGCGCCTACAATGAGCAGTTCTTC.

This clonotype was counted a few times. The chain couples TRBV12-3 or TRBV12-4 to TRBJ1-2, with 9 bases lining up with TRBD1. V lost 6 bases to trimming and J lost 4 bases; unmatched junction nucleotides: 12. This CDR3 comprises 16 residues. The CDR3 DNA follows: TGTGCCAGCAGACCCACTTCGACAGGGGGTTCCTATGGCTACACCTTC. It encodes CASRPTSTGGSYGYTF.

This clonotype occurred many times. The CDR3 nucleotides are TGTGCCATCAGGGATAGCGGGAAGAATGAGCAGTTCTTC. It specifies CAIRDSGKNEQFF. This chain connects TRBV10-3 to TRBJ2-1; 8 nucleotides agree with TRBD2. The J segment lost 7 bases and the V segment lost 6 bases, leaving 5 bases of the junction unmatched. The CDR3 totals 13 residues. Germline CDR1 is ENHRY and CDR2 is SYGVKD.

The chain combines TRBV11-2 with TRBJ2-5; D could derive from TRBD1 or TRBD2 (5 bases each). Germline V CDR1 and CDR2: SGHAT, FQNNGV. The CDR3 totals 15 residues. Trimming left V 3 bases short and J 7 bases short, with 18 bases between. The CDR3 DNA reads TGTGCCAGCAGCTTTGAGAGGGGCAGATGGGTGACCCAGTACTTC. Translating it yields CASSFERGRWVTQYF.

This clonotype was counted a few times. The V and J genes are TRBV25-1 and TRBJ2-5, with 12 nucleotides matching TRBD2. The length of the CDR3 is 17 residues. CDR1 and CDR2 from the germline V gene are MGHDK and SYGVNS. With 1 base clipped from V and 1 base from J, the junction kept 4 bases outside the gene matches. The CDR3: CASSEFGLAGPQETQYF. The CDR3 DNA follows: TGTGCCAGCAGTGAATTTGGACTAGCGGGGCCCCAAGAGACCCAGTACTTC.

V and J are TRBV5-1 and TRBJ2-5, with 8 bases lining up with TRBD1. V gave up 1 base and J gave up 5 bases; unmatched junction bases: 7. CDR3 size: 15 residues. The germline V gene has CDR1 SGHRS and CDR2 YFSETQ. CDR3 coding DNA: TGCGCCAGCAGCTTGAGGGCAGGGGGCGGCGAGACCCAGTACTTC. As protein: CASSLRAGGGETQYF.

This clonotype was seen a few times. This chain links TRBV10-3 with TRBJ2-2; maybe TRBD2 (6 bases). Germline values: CDR1 ENHRY, CDR2 SYGVKD. Trimming took 6 bases from V and 5 from J, leaving 28 bases between them. This CDR3 region has 19 residues. CDR3 nucleotides: TGTGCCATCAGCCTTGGGGCTAGCGCTACTCCTGGCGGTACCGGGGAGCTGTTTTTT. This encodes CAISLGASATPGGTGELFF.

This clonotype showed up many times. The chain employs TRBV11-2 and TRBJ2-1; 10 bases match TRBD2. Germline V gene lookup returns CDR1 SGHAT and CDR2 FQNNGV. This CDR3 is 15 amino acids long. Germline trimming cut 5 bases from V and 6 bases from J; bases unmatched to any gene: 7. The CDR3 DNA follows: TGTGCCAGCAGCCCACTAGCGGGGCCAACCAATGAGCAGTTCTTC. Amino acids: CASSPLAGPTNEQFF.

This clonotype showed up many times. This chain links TRBV29-1 with TRBJ1-2; D call uncertain. CDR1 SQVTM and CDR2 ANQGSEA come from the germline V gene. V lost 7 bases and J lost 6, with 12 bases in between. This CDR3 is built from 11 residues. DNA for the CDR3: TGCAGCGAGGGCGCGGCCCATGGCTACACCTTC. It translates to CSEGAAHGYTF.